This T cell receptor beta chain was recovered during a study of cytomegalovirus exposure and HLA in healthy donors. Study at large: Among roughly 180 million T cells, an earlier analysis found 90 million to 130 million unique TCR beta sequences. Whole-study findings and limits: Researchers reported from a later analysis that most CMV-associated TCR beta chains appeared HLA-restricted. For cytomegalovirus status, the classifier reportedly gave diagnoses with high specificity and sensitivity.

V was clipped by 6 bases and J by 2 bases, with 11 bases between them. Germline CDR1 SNHLY, CDR2 FYNNEI. CDR3 size: 13 residues. The PCR had 60 Vbeta and 13 Jbeta primers. The protocol was immunoSEQ multiplex PCR, while the TCRdb copy is restricted to in-frame clones and leaves out a portion. This listing includes some 200,000 clones. In regard to this clone: Its antigen is unidentified.

The donors (healthy individuals) were bone marrow donors. The clonotype was recovered from a boy between 10 and 17 years old in good health and CMV-seronegative. The chain recombines TRBV2 with TRBJ2-7; D is unresolved. The sample consisted of PBMCs. In DNA form, the CDR3 reads TGTGCCAGCAGGTGGCTAGAGGCCTACGAGCAGTACTTC. It specifies CASRWLEAYEQYF.